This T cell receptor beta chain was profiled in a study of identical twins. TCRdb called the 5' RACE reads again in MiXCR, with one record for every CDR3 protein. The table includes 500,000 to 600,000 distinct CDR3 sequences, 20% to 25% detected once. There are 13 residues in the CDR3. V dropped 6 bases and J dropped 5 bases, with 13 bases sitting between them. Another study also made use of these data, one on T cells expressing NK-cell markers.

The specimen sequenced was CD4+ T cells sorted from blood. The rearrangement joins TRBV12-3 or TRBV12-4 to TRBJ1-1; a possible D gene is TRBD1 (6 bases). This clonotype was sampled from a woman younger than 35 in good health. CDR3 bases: TGTGCCAGCAGGCCGGGGGGCTATACTGAAGCTTTCTTT. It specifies CASRPGGYTEAFF.